This T cell receptor beta chain was sequenced in a study of monozygotic twins with inflammatory bowel disease. On this clonotype itself: Its specificity is unknown.

Study results and limitations: Patient repertoires may have gained variability from differing immunosuppressive treatments.

This CDR3 is built from 15 residues. Germline CDR1 DFQATT, CDR2 SNEGSKA (reference sequence). TCRdb re-analyzed the 5' RACE reads; it lists each CDR3 protein once, without DNA. The sample's table shows around 40,000 distinct CDR3 sequences. The clonotype comes from a human donor with ulcerative colitis or Crohn's disease, or a healthy co-twin of an affected twin (not recorded which). Sequenced: blood. The chain combines TRBV20-1 with TRBJ1-5; the TRBD1 assignment by TCRdb is unverifiable without DNA. CDR3 sequence: CSATGPIRGNQPQHF.